These T cell receptor beta chains were read from a single sample in a study of CD8 T cells in Susac syndrome. TCRdb independently ran MiXCR on the immunoSEQ multiplex PCR reads; one entry per CDR3 protein. The sample comprises roughly 140,000 distinct CDR3 sequences, 85% to 95% of which are singletons, and 0.16% rests with the top ten. Sample: CD4+ T cells from PBMCs. These receptors were obtained from a human donor with Susac syndrome. CDR3s include the opening cysteine and the closing phenylalanine or tryptophan. The order of the fields is J gene, clone size, D gene, V gene, CDR3 DNA, CDR3 protein. The D gene is left open where the match is weak. Only part of the rows carry a size: once, few, many, or a class if the clone is expanded.

TRBJ2-7	-	-	TRBV7-2	TGTGCCAGCAGCTTAGATGGGGGGTCCTACGAGCAGTACTTC	CASSLDGGSYEQYF
TRBJ2-3	-	TRBD1	TRBV29-1	TGCAGCGTTGTTAGACAGGGGTCAGATACGCAGTATTTT	CSVVRQGSDTQYF
TRBJ1-1	-	-	TRBV20-1	TGCAGTCCGACAGTGAACACTGAAGCTTTCTTT	CSPTVNTEAFF
TRBJ2-3	once	-	TRBV4-2	TGTGCCAGCAGCCAAGGGGGCGGGGTGGGCACAGATACGCAGTATTTT	CASSQGGGVGTDTQYF
TRBJ2-7	-	-	TRBV29-1	TGCAGCGCACGACTCGGGATCTTCGAGCAGTACTTC	CSARLGIFEQYF
TRBJ2-5	-	TRBD2	TRBV5-1	TGCGCCAGCAGCCAGAGGACTAGCGGGGAAGAGGCCCAGTACTTC	CASSQRTSGEEAQYF
TRBJ2-1	-	-	TRBV7-8	TGTGCCAGCACCCAAAACCTGGTTCCCGGGCCCAACAATGAGCAGTTCTTC	CASTQNLVPGPNNEQFF
TRBJ1-6	few	-	TRBV6-1	TGTGCCAGCAGCCCCCAGCAGGGGTGGAATTCACCCCTCCACTTT	CASSPQQGWNSPLHF
TRBJ2-3	-	TRBD2	TRBV4-3	TGCGCCAGCAGCCAAGATCGGACTAGCGGGGGGCATACGCAGTATTTT	CASSQDRTSGGHTQYF
TRBJ1-2	-	-	TRBV20-1	TGCAGTGCTAGAGGGGCAGTAGTTGCTGGCTACACCTTC	CSARGAVVAGYTF
TRBJ1-4	-	-	TRBV29-1	TGCAGCGTTGGAGGGGGGAATGAAAAACTGTTTTTT	CSVGGGNEKLFF
TRBJ2-3	-	-	TRBV12-3/TRBV12-4	TGTGCCAGCAGTTTAGCGTCGGGGGCCCGCACAGATACGCAGTATTTT	CASSLASGARTDTQYF
TRBJ2-1	-	-	TRBV29-1	TGCAGCGCCGGAGGGGGCAAGGGGGGGGATGAGCAGTTCTTC	CSAGGGKGGDEQFF
TRBJ1-1	-	TRBD1	TRBV23-1	TGCGCCAGCAGTCATTTTAAAATGTATGAAGGACAGGGCCTAAACACTGAAGCTTTCTTT	CASSHFKMYEGQGLNTEAFF
TRBJ2-3	-	TRBD2	TRBV9	TGTGCCAGCAGCGAATATAGCGGGATAAGCACAGATACGCAGTATTTT	CASSEYSGISTDTQYF
TRBJ2-3	-	TRBD2	TRBV14	TGTGCCAGCAGCCCTCTAGCGGGGGCGACAGATACGCAGTATTTT	CASSPLAGATDTQYF